The 26 T cell receptor beta chains given below trace back to one sample, sequenced in a study of T cell responses to AZD1222 COVID-19 vaccine. The method was immunoSEQ multiplex PCR; TCRdb's version includes in-frame clones alone and lacks a portion of them. The sample consists of around 100,000 clones, more than 70% of them appearing once. This specimen consisted of peripheral blood, obtained on day 0 of MenACWY control vaccination. All receptors derive from an adult in good health.

The chain recombines TRBV5-4 with TRBJ2-2; D perhaps matches TRBD1 (6 bases). This CDR3 is built from 14 residues. V was cut by 4 bases and J by 4 bases, with 11 bases left in between. From germline, CDR1 is SGHNT and CDR2 YYREEE (reference sequence). The CDR3 here is CASSTGYFTGELFF. In DNA, the CDR3 is TGTGCCAGCAGCACAGGGTATTTCACCGGGGAGCTGTTTTTT.

The chain couples TRBV11-1 to TRBJ1-2; D might be TRBD1 (5 bases). Germline V lookup: CDR1 SGHAT, CDR2 FQDESV (reference sequence). V was pared by 4 bases and J by 6 bases, with 15 bases between. This CDR3 contains 14 residues. The CDR3, as DNA: TGTGCCAGCAGCTACGGTACGGGGGTCGATGGCTACACCTTC. Translating gives CASSYGTGVDGYTF.

J is TRBJ2-7 and V is TRBV2, with D maybe TRBD1 (6 bases). Germline V lookup: CDR1 SNHLY, CDR2 FYNNEI. V lost 4 bases and J lost 0, with 13 bases in between. The CDR3 has 15 residues. CDR3 sequence: CASSAPPDSSYEQYF. CDR3 sequence (DNA): TGTGCCAGCAGTGCCCCTCCGGACAGCTCCTACGAGCAGTACTTC.

The V call is TRBV12-3 or TRBV12-4, the J call TRBJ1-5; 8 bases agree with TRBD1. V was clipped by 7 bases and J by 6 bases; unmatched bases: 5. This CDR3 is 13 amino acids long. CDR3 protein: CASNTGGSQPQHF. The CDR3 coding sequence is TGTGCCAGCAATACAGGGGGTAGTCAGCCCCAGCATTTT.

The genes are TRBV21-1 and TRBJ2-7; the table gives TRBD1 as D, unverified against the DNA. TRBV21-1 is assigned pseudogene status. This CDR3 is built from 13 residues. The CDR3 loop is CASSKWTAREQYF. CDR3 coding DNA: TGTGCCAGCAGCAAATGGACAGCTCGGGAGCAGTACTTC.

The rearrangement joins TRBV28 to TRBJ2-7; perhaps TRBD2 as D (5 bases). The CDR3 has 13 amino acids. Looked up from germline, CDR1 is MDHEN and CDR2 is SYDVKM. V was shortened by 8 bases and J by 3 bases, with 14 bases between the two germline ends. The CDR3 nucleotides read TGTGCCAGCCAGACTACCATTGGCTACGAGCAGTACTTC. This codes for CASQTTIGYEQYF.

The rearrangement uses TRBV7-9 and TRBJ1-3; D gene ambiguous. The CDR3 runs 13 residues. Germline assignment: CDR1 SEHNR and CDR2 FQNEAQ (reference sequence). V lost 2 bases and J 0 bases, leaving 2 bases between the germline ends. The CDR3: CASSLSSGNTIYF. CDR3 nucleotides: TGTGCCAGCAGCTTATCCTCTGGAAACACCATATATTTT.

The gene calls are TRBV6-4 and TRBJ1-6; no clear D gene. V lost 3 bases and J lost 11, with 11 bases in between. Per germline, CDR1 MRHNA and CDR2 SNTAGT. The CDR3 contains 13 residues. The DNA of the CDR3 is TGTGCCAGCAGTGAGGATCCGGGCACACCCCTCCACTTT. Residues: CASSEDPGTPLHF.

This rearrangement joins TRBV7-2 to TRBJ1-2; tentatively, D is TRBD1 (6 bases). The V end lost 5 bases, the J end lost 6 bases, and 25 bases lay between the germline ends. Germline lookup yields CDR1 SGHTA and CDR2 FQGNSA. The CDR3 runs to 17 residues. The chain's CDR3 is CASSIRVGGEAVDGYTF. The CDR3 region has the DNA TGTGCCAGCAGCATCAGGGTAGGGGGGGAAGCAGTGGATGGCTACACCTTC.

This clone occurred a few times. The chain couples TRBV28 to TRBJ1-5; 8 bases match TRBD1. The V gene's germline CDR1 is MDHEN and CDR2 SYDVKM. This CDR3 is built from 16 residues. J gave up 4 bases and V 3 bases, and 8 bases lay outside the gene matches. This CDR3 reads CASSFGVRGHNQPQHF. CDR3 sequence (DNA): TGTGCCAGCAGTTTCGGTGTCAGGGGGCATAATCAGCCCCAGCATTTT.

The chain uses TRBV28 and TRBJ1-6, with a weak D call TRBD1 (5 bases). The germline gives CDR1 MDHEN, CDR2 SYDVKM. The CDR3 runs 16 residues. Trimming removed 1 base from V and 5 bases from J, with 12 bases in between. The CDR3 loop is CASSLFRGINNSPLHF. DNA of the CDR3: TGTGCCAGCAGTTTATTTCGGGGGATAAATAATTCACCCCTCCACTTT.

The chain has TRBV28 and TRBJ2-7; 9 bases fit TRBD1. CDR3 size: 15 residues. Trimming cost V 8 bases and J 3 bases; bases outside gene matches: 11. The germline CDR1 and CDR2 sequences are MDHEN and SYDVKM. The CDR3 reads CASSPPTGGIYEQYF. As DNA, the CDR3 is TGTGCCAGCTCCCCCCCCACAGGGGGCATCTACGAGCAGTACTTC.

The chain couples TRBV7-9 to TRBJ1-1; 7 bases map to TRBD1. This CDR3 region has 14 residues. V dropped 5 bases and J dropped 4; count of bases not matched to a gene: 7. From germline, CDR1 is SEHNR and CDR2 FQNEAQ (reference sequence). CDR3 nucleotide sequence: TGTGCCAGCAGCCGAACAGGGGCTGGCACTGAAGCTTTCTTT. Protein product: CASSRTGAGTEAFF.

The genes are TRBV10-3 and TRBJ1-6, with 8 bases that match TRBD1. V shed 4 bases and J 9 bases; nucleotides not matched to a gene: 5. The CDR3 is 14 amino acids. CDR1 ENHRY and CDR2 SYGVKD come from the germline V gene. The CDR3 DNA reads TGTGCCATCAGTGGGACAGGGATAGGTTCACCCCTCCACTTT. The encoded protein is CAISGTGIGSPLHF.

This chain joins TRBV5-1 and TRBJ1-5; 10 bases match TRBD1. V shed 4 bases, J shed 2 bases, and the junction held 9 bases outside the gene matches. This CDR3 region has 17 residues. Germline assignment: CDR1 SGHRS and CDR2 YFSETQ. The CDR3 nucleotides are TGCGCCAGCAGCCCAGGACAGGGGGGTTTCGGCAATCAGCCCCAGCATTTT. Its protein product is CASSPGQGGFGNQPQHF.

CDR3 DNA sequence: TGTGCCAGCAGCTTAGAGGACCGCTACGAGCAGTACTTC. It encodes CASSLEDRYEQYF. The V gene is TRBV7-2, the J gene TRBJ2-7; D not certain. The CDR3 extends over 13 amino acids. Between the trimmed V and J ends, which lost 1 base and 3 bases, there was a span of 7 bases. CDR1 and CDR2 (germline): SGHTA, FQGNSA.

The chain uses TRBV28 and TRBJ1-2; the D is unclear. This CDR3 region has 12 residues. V gave up 6 bases and J gave up 5 bases, with 10 bases separating them. CDR1 is MDHEN, CDR2 SYDVKM, per germline. The CDR3 sequence: CASRDTVYGYTF. In nucleotides, the CDR3 is TGTGCCAGCAGAGACACCGTTTATGGCTACACCTTC.

The chain combines TRBV7-8 with TRBJ1-5; 8 bases map to TRBD1. The V gene end was trimmed by 5 bases and the J gene end by 7 bases; junction bases not matched to a gene: 10. Germline V gene sequence: CDR1 SGHVS, CDR2 FQNEAQ. This CDR3 is built from 15 residues. Here the CDR3 reads CASSPQADRDQPQHF. CDR3 nucleotide sequence: TGTGCCAGCAGCCCCCAGGCGGACAGGGACCAGCCCCAGCATTTT.

This chain links TRBV7-2 with TRBJ1-2, with D possibly matching TRBD1 (5 bases). The CDR3 consists of 14 residues. The V end was cut by 0 bases, the J end by 3 bases, with 8 bases between. Per the germline V gene, CDR1 is SGHTA and CDR2 is FQGNSA. The chain's CDR3 is CASSLAGRDYGYTF. The CDR3 nucleotides read TGTGCCAGCAGCTTAGCGGGCAGGGACTATGGCTACACCTTC.

The gene calls are TRBV30 and TRBJ1-1; D gene unclear. Germline CDR1 reads GTSNPN; CDR2 reads SVGIG (reference sequence). V lost 2 bases to trimming and J lost 3 bases, with 13 bases between them. The CDR3 sequence is 14 residues long. The CDR3 is CAWSPRLRDTEAFF. The CDR3 bases are TGTGCCTGGAGTCCCCGCTTGAGGGACACTGAAGCTTTCTTT.

The J gene is TRBJ2-1, the V gene TRBV7-9; TRBD2 aligns across 12 bases. CDR3 length: 13 amino acids. Germline assignment: CDR1 SEHNR and CDR2 FQNEAQ (reference sequence). The junction had 6 bases not matched to a gene; V was cut back by 11 bases and J by 7 bases. The CDR3 protein is CAGGLAGNNEQFF. The CDR3 DNA sequence: TGTGCCGGAGGACTAGCGGGAAATAATGAGCAGTTCTTC.

The chain carries TRBV2 and TRBJ2-1; unclear D gene. The V gene's germline CDR1 is SNHLY and CDR2 FYNNEI. V lost 7 bases, J lost 6 bases, and 19 bases lay in between. This CDR3 is built from 15 residues. The CDR3 DNA sequence: TGTGCCAGCACCATGAGAGCCCTTCTCGGCAATGAGCAGTTCTTC. Amino acid sequence: CASTMRALLGNEQFF.

J is TRBJ2-1 and V is TRBV6-6; TRBD2 might be the D (5 bases). CDR1 is MNHNY and CDR2 is SVGAGI in the germline V gene (reference sequence). The V and J ends lost 2 bases and 4 bases respectively, with 12 bases between them. CDR3 length: 15 amino acids. CDR3 in DNA: TGTGCCAGCAGTTACGGGGAGATCTCATACAATGAGCAGTTCTTC. Translated, it gives CASSYGEISYNEQFF.

This rearrangement joins TRBV9 to TRBJ2-4, with D tentatively TRBD1 (5 bases). The V gene's germline CDR1 is SGDLS and CDR2 YYNGEE. This CDR3 has 12 amino acids. The V end lost 3 bases, the J end lost 10 bases, and 11 bases lay between the germline ends. Here the CDR3 reads CASSALDKIQYF. In DNA, the CDR3 is TGTGCCAGCAGCGCCCTGGACAAGATTCAGTACTTC.

This clone was observed a handful of times. The chain couples TRBV28 to TRBJ1-2, with D possibly TRBD1 on 6 matching bases. CDR1 MDHEN and CDR2 SYDVKM come from the germline V gene. Trimming stripped 5 bases from V and 5 bases from J, with 15 bases between. CDR3 size: 14 residues. CDR3 amino acids: CASSPPGALYGYTF. The CDR3, as DNA: TGTGCCAGCAGTCCCCCAGGGGCGCTTTATGGCTACACCTTC.

The J gene is TRBJ2-1, the V gene TRBV15; D possibly matches TRBD1 or TRBD2 (5 bases each). Trimming removed 5 bases from V and 4 bases from J, with 12 bases in between. CDR3 length: 14 amino acids. CDR1 LNHNV and CDR2 YYDKDF come from the germline V gene (reference sequence). The CDR3 protein is CATSPGSLYNEQFF. The CDR3 DNA reads TGTGCCACCAGCCCAGGGAGCCTTTACAATGAGCAGTTCTTC.